This record covers a single T cell receptor beta chain. This CDR3 is also generated by other DNA sequences in the sample. The data stem from a study of shared clonotypes between healthy human individuals. The data were produced by immunoSEQ multiplex PCR, yet TCRdb's version contains in-frame clones alone and is incomplete. The repertoire holds about 2,100,000 clones, with around 93% as singletons. Only CD45RO-negative cells positively selected for CCR7 counted as naive CD8 cells, so terminally differentiated effector memory CD45RA+ cells were excluded. There were only Caucasian adults among the donors, and all lived in Nashville, Tennessee. Germline trimming cut 3 bases from V and 4 bases from J; bases unmatched to any gene: 6. The germline V gene has CDR1 MNHEY and CDR2 SMNVEV (reference sequence). The CDR3 consists of 14 residues.

The sequencing sample was made of naive CD8+ T cells from PBMCs. This receptor was taken from a man aged 18 to 29 in good health. Some clones in this sample may be carry-over from other donors' samples. V and J are TRBV27 and TRBJ2-7, with 7 bases lining up with TRBD2. The CDR3 nucleotides are TGTGCCAGCAGTTTGGCGGGAGCGGGTTACGAGCAGTACTTC. It is translated as CASSLAGAGYEQYF.